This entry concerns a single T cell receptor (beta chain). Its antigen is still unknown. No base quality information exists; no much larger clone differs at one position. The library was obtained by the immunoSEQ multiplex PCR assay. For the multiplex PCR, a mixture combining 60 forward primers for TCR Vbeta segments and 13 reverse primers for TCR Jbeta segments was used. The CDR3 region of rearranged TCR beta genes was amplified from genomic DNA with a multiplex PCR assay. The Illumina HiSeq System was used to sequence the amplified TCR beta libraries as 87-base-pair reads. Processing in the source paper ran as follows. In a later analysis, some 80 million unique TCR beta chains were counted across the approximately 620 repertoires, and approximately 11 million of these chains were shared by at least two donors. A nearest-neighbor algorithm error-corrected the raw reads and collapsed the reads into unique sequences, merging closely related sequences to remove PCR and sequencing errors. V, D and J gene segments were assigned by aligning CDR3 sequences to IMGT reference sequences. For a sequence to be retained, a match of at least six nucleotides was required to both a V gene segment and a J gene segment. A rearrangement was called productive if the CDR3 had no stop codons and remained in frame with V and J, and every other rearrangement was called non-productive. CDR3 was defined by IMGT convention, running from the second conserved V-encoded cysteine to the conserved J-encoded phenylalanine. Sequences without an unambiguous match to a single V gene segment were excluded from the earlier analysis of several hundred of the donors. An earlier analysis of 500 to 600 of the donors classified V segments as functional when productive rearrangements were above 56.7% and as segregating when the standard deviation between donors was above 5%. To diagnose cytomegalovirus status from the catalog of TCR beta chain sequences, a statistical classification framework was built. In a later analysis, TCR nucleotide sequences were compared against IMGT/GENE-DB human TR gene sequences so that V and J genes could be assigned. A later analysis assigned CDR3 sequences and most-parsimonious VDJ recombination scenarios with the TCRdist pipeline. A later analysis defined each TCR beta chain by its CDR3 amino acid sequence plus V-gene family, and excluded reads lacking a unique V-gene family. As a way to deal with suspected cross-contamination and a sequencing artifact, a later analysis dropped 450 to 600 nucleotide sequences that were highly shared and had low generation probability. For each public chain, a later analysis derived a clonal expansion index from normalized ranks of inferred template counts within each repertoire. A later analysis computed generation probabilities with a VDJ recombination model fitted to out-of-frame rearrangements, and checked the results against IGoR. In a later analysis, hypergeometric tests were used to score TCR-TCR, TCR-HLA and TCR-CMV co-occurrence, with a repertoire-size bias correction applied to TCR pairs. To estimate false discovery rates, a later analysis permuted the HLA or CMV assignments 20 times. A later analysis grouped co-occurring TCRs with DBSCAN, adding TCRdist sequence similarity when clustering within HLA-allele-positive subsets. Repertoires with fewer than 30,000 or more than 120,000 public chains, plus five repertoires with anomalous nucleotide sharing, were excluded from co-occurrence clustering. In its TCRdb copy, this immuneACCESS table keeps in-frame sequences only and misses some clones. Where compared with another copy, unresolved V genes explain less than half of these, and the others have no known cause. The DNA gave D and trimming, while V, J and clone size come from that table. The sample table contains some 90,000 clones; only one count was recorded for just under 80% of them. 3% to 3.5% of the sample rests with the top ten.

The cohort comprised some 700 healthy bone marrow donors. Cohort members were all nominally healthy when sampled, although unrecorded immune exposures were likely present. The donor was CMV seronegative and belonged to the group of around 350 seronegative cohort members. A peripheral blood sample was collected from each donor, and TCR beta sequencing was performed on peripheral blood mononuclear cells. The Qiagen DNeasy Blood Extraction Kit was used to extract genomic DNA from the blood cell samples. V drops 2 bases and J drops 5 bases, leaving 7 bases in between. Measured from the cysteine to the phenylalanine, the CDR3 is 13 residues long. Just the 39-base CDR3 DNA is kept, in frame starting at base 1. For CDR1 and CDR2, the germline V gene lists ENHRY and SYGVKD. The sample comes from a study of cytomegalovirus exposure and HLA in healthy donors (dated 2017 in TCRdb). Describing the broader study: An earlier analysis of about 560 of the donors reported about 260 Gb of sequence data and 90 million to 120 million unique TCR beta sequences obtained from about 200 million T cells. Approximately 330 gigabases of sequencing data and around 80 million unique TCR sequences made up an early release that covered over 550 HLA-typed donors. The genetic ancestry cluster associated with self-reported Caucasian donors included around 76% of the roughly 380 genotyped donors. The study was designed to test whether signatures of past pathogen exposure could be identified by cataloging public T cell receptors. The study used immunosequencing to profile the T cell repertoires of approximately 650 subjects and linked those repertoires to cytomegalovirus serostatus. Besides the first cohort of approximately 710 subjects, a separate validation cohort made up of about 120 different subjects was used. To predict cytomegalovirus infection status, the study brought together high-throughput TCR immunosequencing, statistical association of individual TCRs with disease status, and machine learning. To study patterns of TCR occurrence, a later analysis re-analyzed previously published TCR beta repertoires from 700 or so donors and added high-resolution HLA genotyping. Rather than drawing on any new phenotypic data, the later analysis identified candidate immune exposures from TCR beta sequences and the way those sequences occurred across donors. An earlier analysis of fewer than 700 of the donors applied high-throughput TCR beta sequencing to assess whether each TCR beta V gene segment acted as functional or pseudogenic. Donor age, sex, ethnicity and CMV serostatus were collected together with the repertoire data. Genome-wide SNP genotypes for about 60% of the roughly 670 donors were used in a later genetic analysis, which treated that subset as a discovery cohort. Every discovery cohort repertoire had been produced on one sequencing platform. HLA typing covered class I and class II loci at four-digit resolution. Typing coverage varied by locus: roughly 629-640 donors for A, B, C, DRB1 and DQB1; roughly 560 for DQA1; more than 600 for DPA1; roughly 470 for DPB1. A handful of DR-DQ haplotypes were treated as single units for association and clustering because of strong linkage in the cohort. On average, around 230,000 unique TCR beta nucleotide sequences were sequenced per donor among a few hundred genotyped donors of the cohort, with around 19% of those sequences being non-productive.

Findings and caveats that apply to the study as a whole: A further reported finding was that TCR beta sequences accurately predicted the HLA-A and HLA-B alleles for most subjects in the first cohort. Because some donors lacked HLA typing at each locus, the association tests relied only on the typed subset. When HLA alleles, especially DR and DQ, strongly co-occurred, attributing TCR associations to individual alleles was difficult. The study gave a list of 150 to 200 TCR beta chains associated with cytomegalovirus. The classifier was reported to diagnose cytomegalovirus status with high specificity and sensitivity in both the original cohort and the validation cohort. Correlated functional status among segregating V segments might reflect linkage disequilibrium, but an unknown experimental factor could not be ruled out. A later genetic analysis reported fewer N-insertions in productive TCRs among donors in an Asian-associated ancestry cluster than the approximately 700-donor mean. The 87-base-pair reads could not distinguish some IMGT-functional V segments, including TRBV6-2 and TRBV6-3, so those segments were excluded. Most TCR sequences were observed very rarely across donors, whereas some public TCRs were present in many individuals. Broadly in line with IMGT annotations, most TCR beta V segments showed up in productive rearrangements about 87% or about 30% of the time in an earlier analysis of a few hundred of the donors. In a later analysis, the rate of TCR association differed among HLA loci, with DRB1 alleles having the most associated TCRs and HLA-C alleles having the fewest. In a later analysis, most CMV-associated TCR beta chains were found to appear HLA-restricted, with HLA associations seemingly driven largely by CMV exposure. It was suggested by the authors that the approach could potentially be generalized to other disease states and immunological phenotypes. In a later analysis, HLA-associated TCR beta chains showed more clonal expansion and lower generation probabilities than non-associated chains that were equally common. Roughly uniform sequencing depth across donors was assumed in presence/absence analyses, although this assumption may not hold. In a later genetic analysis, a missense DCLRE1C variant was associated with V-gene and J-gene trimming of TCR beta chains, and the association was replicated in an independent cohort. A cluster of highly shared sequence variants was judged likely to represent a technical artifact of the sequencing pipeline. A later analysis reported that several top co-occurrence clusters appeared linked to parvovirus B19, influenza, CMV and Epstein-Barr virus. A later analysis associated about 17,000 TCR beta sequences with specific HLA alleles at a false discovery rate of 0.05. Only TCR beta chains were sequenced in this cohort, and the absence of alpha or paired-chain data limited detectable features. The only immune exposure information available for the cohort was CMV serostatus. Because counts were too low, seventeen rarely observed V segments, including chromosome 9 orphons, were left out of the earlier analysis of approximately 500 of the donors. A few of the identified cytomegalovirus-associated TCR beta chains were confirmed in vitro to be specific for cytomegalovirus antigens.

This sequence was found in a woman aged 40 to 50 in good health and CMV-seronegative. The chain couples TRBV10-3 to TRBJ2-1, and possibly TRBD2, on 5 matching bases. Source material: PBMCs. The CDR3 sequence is CAISEGGDNEQFF. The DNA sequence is TGTGCCATCAGTGAGGGAGGAGACAATGAGCAGTTCTTC.